This T cell receptor beta chain derives from a study of cytomegalovirus exposure and HLA in healthy donors. Overall study: Genotyping of some 390 donors showed that over 80% belonged to the Caucasian-associated ancestry cluster.

PCR used 60 Vbeta primers and 13 Jbeta primers. Some clones are missing from TCRdb's copy, which holds only in-frame ones; the method was immunoSEQ multiplex PCR. The sample has 110,000 or so clones; approximately 80% are singletons. Details on this clone: Antigen: not known.

Study-level points and caveats: There were 150 to 200 TCR beta chains listed as cytomegalovirus-associated. For cytomegalovirus status, the classifier reportedly gave diagnoses with high specificity and sensitivity.

The TCR was taken from a man aged 35 to 55 in good health and CMV-seropositive. The material sequenced was PBMCs.

The CDR3 region has the DNA TGTGCCAGCAGCGTAGCAGGGGGCCCGACTAATGAGCAGTTCTTC. Translating gives CASSVAGGPTNEQFF. This chain connects TRBV9 to TRBJ2-1; TRBD1 matches 8 bases. The V gene's germline CDR1 is SGDLS and CDR2 YYNGEE. Losses at the gene ends were 0 bases for V and 7 bases for J; bases not matched to a gene: 6. This CDR3 spans 15 amino acids.